The text below deals with one T cell receptor beta chain. There is no known antigen for this receptor. Within one base of it there is no much larger clone, and no base qualities were kept. The collaborating institutions used their own protocols to collect whole blood in K2EDTA tubes. For TCRbeta analysis, collaborators shipped samples in one of three forms: frozen whole blood, isolated PBMCs, or DNA extracted from either of those sample types. The sample comes from a study of blood T cell repertoires in COVID-19 (dated by TCRdb to between 2020 and 2021). The study in broad terms: Samples from collaborators originated in the United States, Italy and Spain and spanned both the acute and convalescent phases of COVID-19. The prospective study material was composed of cDNA or gDNA derived from T cells, B-cell-depleted T cells, or PBMCs. Deeply sampled blood TCRbeta repertoires from subjects exposed to, actively infected with, or recovered from COVID-19 were included in the dataset. The repertoires were released in a freely available public database meant as a resource for research on the immune response to SARS-CoV-2. The samples were drawn from the first 160 participants of the ongoing ImmuneRACE study and from about 1,200 subjects provided by 6 global collaborators. The sample metadata nearly always contained a de-identified subject ID, COVID-19 status, age in years and sex. HLA class I and class II types, where available, came from metadata supplied by the sample provider rather than from assay-based typing.

Findings and caveats that apply to the study as a whole: Clinical and demographic metadata were provided uncurated, with the amount varying by source and participant.

For CDR1 and CDR2, the germline V gene lists SGHRS and YFSETQ. Including cysteine and phenylalanine, the CDR3 has 14 amino acids. The kept DNA is CDR3 alone, 42 bases in frame from the first base. Trimming removed 0 bases from V and 5 bases from J, leaving 11 bases between the germline ends. TCRbeta CDR3 regions were amplified from genomic DNA by means of the immunoSEQ Assay, a bias-controlled multiplex PCR. The original pipeline was this. Nucleated cell counts per sample were estimated from amplification of reference gene primers within the assay. Sequence reads were collapsed and filtered to measure the absolute abundance of every unique TCRbeta CDR3 rearrangement. For each sample, productive Simpson clonality was calculated as the square root of Simpson's diversity index over productive rearrangements. TCRdb retrieved this table from immuneACCESS and kept in-frame rearrangements only. Not all clones are present; in checked studies, unresolved V genes account for under half, and no reason is known for the remainder. The V and J calls and clone size are taken from that table; D and trimming were inferred from the DNA. Here the sample has under 300,000 clones; around 80% occur a single time. Of the sample, approximately 5.9% falls within the top ten clones.

This receptor was identified in a man older than 75 with acute or convalescent COVID-19. The sequenced sample consisted of peripheral blood. The rearrangement joined TRBV5-1 to TRBJ1-1; TRBD1 is a possible D gene, resting on 5 matching bases. The base sequence is TGCGCCAGCAGCTTGGGTGGGGCTCAAACTGAAGCTTTCTTT. The encoded protein is CASSLGGAQTEAFF.